This is a list of T cell receptor beta chains from one sample in a study of blood T cell repertoires in COVID-19. The repertoire was sequenced with immunoSEQ multiplex PCR; TCRdb's copy has only in-frame clones and lacks some. Among about 200,000 clones listed, approximately 85% were seen once. The sequencing sample was made of peripheral blood. The origin of the receptors is a woman in her sixties or seventies with COVID-19, enrolled during active disease. CDR3s include the opening cysteine and the closing phenylalanine or tryptophan. Fields, in order: clone size, V gene, D gene, J gene, CDR3 protein, CDR3 DNA. The D gene is left open where the match is weak. The size entry is marked missing in some rows and otherwise reads once, few, many or a size class.

-	TRBV6-2/TRBV6-3	-	TRBJ1-2	CASRPNSAINYGYTF	TGTGCCAGCAGACCTAACAGTGCTATTAACTATGGCTACACCTTC
-	TRBV5-1	-	TRBJ2-3	CASSLDGARLDTQYF	TGCGCCAGCAGCTTGGATGGGGCGCGCCTAGATACGCAGTATTTT
-	TRBV28	-	TRBJ1-3	CASSTARIAGNTIYF	TGTGCCAGCAGTACGGCGAGGATCGCTGGAAACACCATATATTTT
-	TRBV13	TRBD2	TRBJ2-3	CASSLDPGLAGGPGTQYF	TGTGCCAGCAGCTTGGACCCGGGACTAGCGGGAGGTCCTGGTACGCAGTATTTT
-	TRBV28	-	TRBJ1-2	CASSLENPTQGTYTF	TGTGCCAGCAGTTTGGAAAACCCAACTCAGGGGACCTACACCTTC
-	TRBV6-2/TRBV6-3	-	TRBJ1-1	CASSYAVRLNTEAFF	TGTGCCAGCAGTTACGCCGTCAGATTGAACACTGAAGCTTTCTTT
-	TRBV7-8	TRBD2	TRBJ2-7	CASSLARLAIYEQYF	TGTGCCAGCAGCTTAGCGAGACTAGCGATCTACGAGCAGTACTTC
-	TRBV18	TRBD2	TRBJ2-3	CASSLGLAGGPDTQYF	TGTGCCAGCTCACTCGGACTAGCGGGAGGGCCAGATACGCAGTATTTT
-	TRBV3-1/TRBV3-2	TRBD2	TRBJ2-3	CASSRRTSGITDTQYF	TGTGCCAGCAGCCGCCGGACTAGCGGGATCACAGATACGCAGTATTTT
-	TRBV28	-	TRBJ1-4	CASSSSGATNEKLFF	TGTGCCAGCAGTTCCTCAGGCGCAACTAATGAAAAACTGTTTTTT
few	TRBV5-5	TRBD1	TRBJ2-5	CASSSGQSQETQYF	TGTGCCAGCAGTTCGGGACAGTCCCAAGAGACCCAGTACTTC
-	TRBV6-5	TRBD1	TRBJ1-5	CASRDRGRTNQPQHF	TGTGCCAGCAGGGACAGGGGGCGTACGAATCAGCCCCAGCATTTT
few	TRBV7-9	-	TRBJ1-4	CASSPGGGRSEKLFF	TGTGCCAGCAGCCCAGGTGGAGGGCGCAGTGAAAAACTGTTTTTT
-	TRBV5-6	-	TRBJ1-5	CASSAQVNQPQHF	TGTGCCAGCAGTGCGCAGGTCAATCAGCCCCAGCATTTT
-	TRBV30	-	TRBJ2-7	CAHRQAHYEQYF	TGTGCGCATAGACAGGCTCACTACGAGCAGTACTTC
-	TRBV7-8	-	TRBJ2-6	CASSLVFGLSGANVLTF	TGTGCCAGCAGCTTAGTTTTTGGCCTCTCTGGGGCCAACGTCCTGACTTTC
-	TRBV10-3	-	TRBJ1-1	CAISERGDTEAFF	TGTGCCATCAGTGAGCGCGGGGACACTGAAGCTTTCTTT
-	TRBV30	TRBD1	TRBJ1-1	CAGGKGALAFF	TGTGCCGGGGGAAAGGGGGCGTTGGCTTTCTTT
-	TRBV5-1	-	TRBJ2-3	CASSLGIWGPGTDTQYF	TGCGCCAGCAGCTTGGGGATATGGGGGCCGGGTACAGATACGCAGTATTTT
-	TRBV4-3	-	TRBJ1-2	CASSQPGRGNGYTF	TGCGCCAGCAGCCAACCCGGCAGGGGTAATGGCTACACCTTC
-	TRBV2	TRBD1	TRBJ1-2	CASSPDRLNRGYTF	TGTGCCAGCAGCCCGGACAGGTTGAATCGTGGCTACACCTTC
-	TRBV20-1	TRBD1	TRBJ1-1	CSATGGTEAFF	TGCAGTGCTACAGGGGGCACTGAAGCTTTCTTT
-	TRBV7-3	-	TRBJ2-3	CASSLTGRTDTQYF	TGTGCCAGCAGCTTAACGGGGCGCACAGATACGCAGTATTTT
-	TRBV6-2/TRBV6-3	-	TRBJ2-7	CASSYETESYEQYF	TGTGCCAGCAGTTACGAGACAGAGTCCTACGAGCAGTACTTC
-	TRBV2	-	TRBJ1-2	CASSEGAGSRYGYTF	TGTGCCAGCAGTGAAGGGGCCGGATCTCGCTATGGCTACACCTTC
-	TRBV28	TRBD1	TRBJ1-2	CASSLESGTGNYGYTF	TGTGCCAGCAGTTTAGAATCGGGGACAGGGAACTATGGCTACACCTTC
-	TRBV19	TRBD1	TRBJ2-7	CASSASATGTYEQYF	TGTGCCAGTAGTGCCTCGGCGACAGGGACCTACGAGCAGTACTTC
-	TRBV7-2	-	TRBJ2-1	CASGHPSGSSPYNEQFF	TGTGCCAGCGGACACCCATCTGGTAGCTCTCCTTACAATGAGCAGTTCTTC
-	TRBV2	-	TRBJ1-2	CASSYREGYTF	TGTGCCAGCAGTTACCGGGAGGGCTACACCTTC
-	TRBV2	-	TRBJ1-3	CASRLQGNTIYF	TGTGCCAGCCGTTTACAGGGAAACACCATATATTTT
-	TRBV5-1	-	TRBJ1-3	CASSLKKGPSGNTIYF	TGCGCCAGCAGCTTGAAAAAGGGGCCCTCTGGAAACACCATATATTTT
-	TRBV7-9	TRBD1	TRBJ1-2	CASSQDRAVGYTF	TGTGCCAGCAGCCAGGACAGGGCGGTTGGCTACACCTTC
once	TRBV6-5	-	TRBJ2-2	CATLRGPTNTGELFF	TGTGCCACCCTGCGGGGCCCTACGAACACCGGGGAGCTGTTTTTT
-	TRBV7-8	TRBD1	TRBJ1-3	CASSVPRDRGHSGNTIYF	TGTGCCAGCAGCGTCCCGCGGGACAGGGGTCACTCTGGAAACACCATATATTTT
-	TRBV6-5	-	TRBJ1-2	CASTGYNYGYTF	TGTGCCAGCACCGGGTACAACTATGGCTACACCTTC
-	TRBV4-1	-	TRBJ2-2	CASSQDQGRTNTGELFF	TGCGCCAGCAGCCAAGATCAGGGGCGAACGAACACCGGGGAGCTGTTTTTT
-	TRBV29-1	-	TRBJ1-1	CSVARAAGVEAAFF	TGCAGCGTTGCTAGGGCGGCAGGGGTTGAAGCGGCTTTCTTT
-	TRBV25-1	-	TRBJ1-4	CASSDLLRGGNEKLFF	TGTGCCAGCAGTGATTTATTGAGGGGGGGTAATGAAAAACTGTTTTTT
-	TRBV5-8	-	TRBJ1-3	CASSRLQGFSGNTIYF	TGTGCCAGCAGTAGATTACAGGGTTTCTCTGGAAACACCATATATTTT
-	TRBV5-1	TRBD2	TRBJ2-5	CASSSLGPSGRGDQETQYF	TGCGCCAGCAGCTCCCTAGGGCCTAGCGGGAGGGGTGACCAAGAGACCCAGTACTTC
-	TRBV7-2	-	TRBJ1-6	CASSPQGYNSPLHF	TGTGCCAGCAGCCCGCAGGGCTATAATTCACCCCTCCACTTT
-	TRBV9	-	TRBJ2-1	CASSVGGNSYNEQFF	TGTGCCAGCAGCGTAGGCGGGAACTCCTACAATGAGCAGTTCTTC
-	TRBV9	TRBD1	TRBJ2-7	CASSVGGGQGYEQYF	TGTGCCAGCAGCGTAGGGGGTGGACAGGGTTACGAGCAGTACTTC
-	TRBV4-3	-	TRBJ2-3	CASSQGAGASTDTQYF	TGCGCCAGCAGCCAAGGGGCGGGCGCTAGCACAGATACGCAGTATTTT
-	TRBV5-1	TRBD1	TRBJ1-2	CASSPGQGVHYGYTF	TGCGCCAGCAGCCCGGGACAGGGGGTACACTATGGCTACACCTTC